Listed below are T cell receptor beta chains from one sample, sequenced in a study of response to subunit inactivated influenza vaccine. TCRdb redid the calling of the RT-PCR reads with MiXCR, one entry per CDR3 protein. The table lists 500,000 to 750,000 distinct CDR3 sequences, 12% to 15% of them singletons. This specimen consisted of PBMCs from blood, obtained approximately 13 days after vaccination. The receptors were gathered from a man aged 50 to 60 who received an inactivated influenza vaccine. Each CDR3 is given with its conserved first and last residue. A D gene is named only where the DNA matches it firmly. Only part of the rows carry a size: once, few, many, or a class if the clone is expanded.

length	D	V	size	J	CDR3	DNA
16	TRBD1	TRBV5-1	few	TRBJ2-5	CASSVGTGITQETQYF	TGCGCCAGCAGCGTGGGGACAGGAATAACCCAAGAGACCCAGTACTTC
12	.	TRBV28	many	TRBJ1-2	CASSSGFYGYTF	TGTGCCAGCAGTTCGGGGTTCTATGGCTACACCTTC
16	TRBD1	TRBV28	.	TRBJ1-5	CASSLWTGDSNQPQHF	TGTGCCAGCAGTCTATGGACAGGGGATAGCAATCAGCCCCAGCATTTT
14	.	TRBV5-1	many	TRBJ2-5	CASSLGGTQETQYF	TGTGCCAGCAGCTTAGGTGGGACACAAGAGACCCAGTACTTC
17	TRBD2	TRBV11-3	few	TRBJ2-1	CASSLRTSGLTYNEQFF	TGTGCCAGCAGCCTTCGGACTAGCGGGCTTACCTACAATGAGCAGTTCTTC
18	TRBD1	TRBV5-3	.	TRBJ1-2	CASSLADSGTGRLGGYTF	TGTGCCAGCAGCTTGGCAGATTCTGGGACAGGTCGTCTCGGAGGCTACACCTTC
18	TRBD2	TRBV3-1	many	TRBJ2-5	CASSHPGLGKGEQETQYF	TGTGCCAGCAGCCACCCGGGACTAGGGAAAGGAGAACAAGAGACCCAGTACTTC
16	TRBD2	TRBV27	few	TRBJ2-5	CASRRKTSGFQETQYF	TGTGCCAGCAGAAGGAAGACTAGCGGGTTCCAAGAGACCCAGTACTTC
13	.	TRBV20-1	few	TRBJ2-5	CSARDQYQETQYF	TGCAGTGCTAGAGACCAATACCAAGAGACCCAGTACTTC
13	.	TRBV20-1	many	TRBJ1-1	CSARGMTGLEAFF	TGCAGTGCTAGGGGAATGACAGGCCTTGAAGCTTTCTTT
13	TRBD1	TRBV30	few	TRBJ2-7	CAWRVTGGPPQYF	TGTGCCTGGAGAGTAACAGGGGGACCCCCGCAATACTTC
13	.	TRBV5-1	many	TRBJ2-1	CASSLVPYNEQFF	TGCGCCAGCAGCTTGGTTCCCTACAATGAGCAGTTCTTC
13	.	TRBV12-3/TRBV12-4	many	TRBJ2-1	CASSLAVGGEQFF	TGTGCCAGCAGTTTGGCGGTAGGGGGTGAGCAGTTCTTC
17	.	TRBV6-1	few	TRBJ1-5	CASSPREGRAGNQPQHF	TGTGCCAGCAGCCCACGGGAAGGGAGGGCGGGCAATCAGCCCCAGCATTTT
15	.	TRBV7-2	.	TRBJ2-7	CASSQSGGGLYEQYF	TGTGCCAGCAGCCAGTCGGGCGGTGGTTTATACGAGCAGTACTTC
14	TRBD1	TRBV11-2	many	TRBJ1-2	CASSRDRATHGYTF	TGTGCCAGCAGCAGGGACAGGGCAACACATGGCTACACCTTC
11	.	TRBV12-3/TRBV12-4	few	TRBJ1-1	CASSSAGEAFF	TGTGCCAGCAGCTCCGCTGGTGAGGCTTTCTTT
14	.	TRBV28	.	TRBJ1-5	CASLTTVGYQPQHF	TGTGCCAGCCTGACCACAGTTGGTTATCAGCCCCAGCATTTT
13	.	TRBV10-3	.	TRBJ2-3	CAIRSGGTDTQYF	TGTGCCATCAGATCGGGGGGCACAGATACGCAGTATTTT
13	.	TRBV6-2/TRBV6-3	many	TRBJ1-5	CASSYDLNQPQHF	TGTGCCAGCAGTTACGATCTTAATCAGCCCCAGCATTTT
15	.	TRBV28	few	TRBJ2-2	CASTPRWRGTGELFF	TGTGCCAGCACCCCTAGATGGCGGGGAACCGGGGAGCTGTTTTTT
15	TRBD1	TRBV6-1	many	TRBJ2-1	CASSTRDSSYNEQFF	TGTGCCAGCAGTACCCGGGACAGCTCCTACAATGAGCAGTTCTTC
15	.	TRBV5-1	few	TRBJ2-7	CASSLANAGWNEQYF	TGCGCCAGCAGCTTGGCCAATGCAGGGTGGAACGAGCAGTACTTC
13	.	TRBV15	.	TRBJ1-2	CATSRASNYGYTF	TGTGCCACCAGCAGAGCCTCTAACTATGGCTACACCTTC
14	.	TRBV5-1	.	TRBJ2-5	CASSLSGSKETQYF	TGCGCCAGCAGCTTGTCTGGGTCCAAAGAGACCCAGTACTTC
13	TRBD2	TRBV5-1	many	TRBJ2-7	CASSPTSGYEQYF	TGCGCCAGCAGCCCGACTAGCGGATACGAGCAGTACTTC
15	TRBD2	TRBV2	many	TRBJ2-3	CASSSTSGQADTQYF	TGTGCCAGCAGTTCGACTAGCGGGCAAGCAGATACGCAGTATTTT
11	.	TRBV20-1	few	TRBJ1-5	CSAREYFESHF	TGCAGTGCTAGAGAATATTTTGAGTCGCATTTT
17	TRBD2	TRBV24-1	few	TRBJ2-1	CATSDSTSGRALNEQFF	TGTGCCACCAGTGATTCGACCAGCGGGAGGGCCCTCAATGAGCAGTTCTTC
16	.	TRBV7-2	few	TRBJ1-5	CASSLVPGALNQPQHF	TGTGCCAGCAGCCTTGTACCGGGGGCGCTCAATCAGCCCCAGCATTTT
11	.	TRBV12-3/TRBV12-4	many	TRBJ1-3	CASSFGNTIYF	TGTGCCAGCAGTTTCGGAAACACCATATATTTT
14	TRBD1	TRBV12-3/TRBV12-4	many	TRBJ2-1	CASRYAGGINEQFF	TGTGCCAGCCGCTACGCAGGGGGCATCAATGAGCAGTTCTTC
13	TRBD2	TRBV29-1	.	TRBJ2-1	CSVWTSGPNEQFF	TGCAGCGTATGGACTAGCGGGCCCAATGAGCAGTTCTTC